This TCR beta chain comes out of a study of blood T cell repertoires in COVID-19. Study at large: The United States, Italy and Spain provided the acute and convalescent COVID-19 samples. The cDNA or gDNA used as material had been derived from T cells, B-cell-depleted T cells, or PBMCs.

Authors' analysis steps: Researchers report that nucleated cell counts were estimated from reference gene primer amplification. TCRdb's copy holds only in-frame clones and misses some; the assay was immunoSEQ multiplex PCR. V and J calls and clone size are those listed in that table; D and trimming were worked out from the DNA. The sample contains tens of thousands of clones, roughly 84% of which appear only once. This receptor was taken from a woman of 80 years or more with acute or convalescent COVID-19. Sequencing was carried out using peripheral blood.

In nucleotides, the CDR3 is TGTGCCAGAGGGGACAGGGGAAATTCACCCCTCCACTTT. Residues: CARGDRGNSPLHF. This chain connects TRBV21-1 to TRBJ1-6; the D call in the table, TRBD1, was not verified against the DNA. TRBV21-1 is assigned pseudogene status. The CDR3 is 13 amino acids.